This entry lists 14 T cell receptor beta chains sequenced from one sample in a study of vaccination and CD4 T cells after COVID-19. Documented treatment: roughly 10-day PBMC culture with coronavirus spike peptide pools or control peptides (ViraFEST assay). Cultured CD4+ T cell DNA underwent sequencing with the Oncomine TCR Beta short-read assay. MiXCR, run by TCRdb on the PCR reads, gives a single entry per CDR3 protein. Here the sample spans under 11,000 distinct CDR3 sequences, approximately 40% being singletons. For these receptors, no antigen is known. The sequencing sample was made of CD4+ T cells from blood, cultured in vitro. The receptors were sampled from a human donor who had recovered from COVID-19.

The genes are TRBV7-8 and TRBJ2-7; D is perhaps TRBD1 (6 bases). The germline CDR1 and CDR2 sequences are SGHVS and FQNEAQ. This CDR3 region has 14 residues. V lost 4 bases, J lost 6 bases, and 16 bases lay in between. The CDR3 loop is CASSSTLTGSEQYF. Written as DNA, the CDR3 is TGTGCCAGCAGCTCCACCCTAACAGGGAGCGAGCAGTACTTC.

This chain uses TRBV10-2 with TRBJ2-5; D perhaps matches TRBD1 (5 bases). This CDR3 comprises 16 residues. CDR1 and CDR2 (germline): WSHSY, SAAADI. V lost 2 bases to trimming and J lost 5 bases, with 18 bases between them. DNA for the CDR3: TGCGCCAGCAGTGAGAGGGGTTTACTTAGAACGGAGACCCAGTACTTC. Amino acids: CASSERGLLRTETQYF.

In this sample, this clonotype turned up a few times. The chain has TRBV24-1 and TRBJ2-2; D gene uncertain. This CDR3 comprises 13 residues. From germline, CDR1 is KGHDR and CDR2 SFDVKD. Trimming took off 5 bases at V and 3 bases at J, with 6 bases between the two ends. The CDR3 is CATSGTYTGELFF. For the CDR3, the DNA is TGTGCCACCAGTGGGACCTACACCGGGGAGCTGTTTTTT.

The CDR3 spells CASSLQGRGIGNTIYF. DNA for the CDR3: TGTGCCAGCAGCTTGCAGGGGCGAGGGATCGGAAACACCATATATTTT. The chain links TRBV7-2 to TRBJ1-3; a weak D match, TRBD1 (6 bases). The germline V gene encodes CDR1 SGHTA and CDR2 FQGNSA. V gave up 3 bases and J gave up 4 bases, with 16 bases separating them. The CDR3 has 16 residues.

The V gene is TRBV2, the J gene TRBJ1-4, with D perhaps matching TRBD1 (6 bases). Deletions cut 10 bases from V and 3 bases from J, with 18 bases between. This CDR3 is built from 15 residues. From germline, CDR1 is SNHLY and CDR2 FYNNEI. CDR3 coding DNA: TGTGCCACCCGTTATACAGGGAACGCTAATGAAAAACTGTTTTTT. This gives the protein CATRYTGNANEKLFF.

This clonotype was detected only a few times. V and J are TRBV28 and TRBJ1-2, with TRBD1 identical over 7 bases. Germline CDR1 MDHEN, CDR2 SYDVKM. After removal of 5 bases from V and 8 bases from J, the junction contained 11 bases not matched to a gene. There are 14 residues in the CDR3. In DNA, the CDR3 is TGTGCCAGCAGTCCAGCGGACAGGAACAAGGGCTACACCTTC. Its protein product is CASSPADRNKGYTF.

This chain links TRBV10-3 with TRBJ1-3; the D gene is possibly TRBD1 (6 bases). The CDR3 covers 12 residues. Germline CDR1 and CDR2: ENHRY and SYGVKD. The CDR3 is CVNLTGGNTIYF. CDR3 nucleotide sequence: TGTGTAAACTTGACAGGCGGAAACACCATATATTTT.

The rearrangement links TRBV7-2 to TRBJ1-5; the D is unclear. The CDR3 loop spans 14 amino acids. Trimming left V 3 bases short and J 3 bases short, with 9 bases between. Germline CDR1 and CDR2: SGHTA and FQGNSA. Here the CDR3 DNA reads TGTGCCAGCAGCTTCTACAGCCCCAATCAGCCCCAGCATTTT. This translates into CASSFYSPNQPQHF.

The rearrangement uses TRBV6-1 and TRBJ1-5; TRBD1 agrees at 9 bases. Germline V gene lookup returns CDR1 MNHNS and CDR2 SASEGT. After removal of 0 bases from V and 7 bases from J, the junction contained 7 bases not matched to a gene. The CDR3 runs to 16 residues. This CDR3 reads CASSEAIRTGEQPQHF. DNA of the CDR3: TGTGCCAGCAGTGAAGCCATCAGGACAGGGGAACAGCCCCAGCATTTT.

Turning to this clonotype: The junction departs from the called germline gene at one end, perhaps through a read error. The chain is built from TRBV7-2 and TRBJ2-3; possibly TRBD2 for D (6 bases). Germline lookup yields CDR1 SGHTA and CDR2 FQGNSA. The CDR3 is 16 residues long. Here the CDR3 DNA reads TGTGTCAGCAGCTTAGGCGTGGTAGCGGGCACAGATACGCAGTATTTT. Its protein is CVSSLGVVAGTDTQYF.

On this clonotype itself: A read error may account for a junction end that differs from germline. The genes are TRBV7-9 and TRBJ2-7; a possible D gene is TRBD2 (5 bases). The CDR3 is 14 amino acids. Per the germline V gene, CDR1 is SEHNR and CDR2 is FQNEAQ (reference sequence). CDR3 in DNA: TGTGCCAGCAGGACCCACTCGGACTCCCACGAGCAGTACTTC. It translates to CASRTHSDSHEQYF.

The rearrangement links TRBV7-2 to TRBJ2-2; a weak D match, TRBD1 (5 bases). The CDR3 loop spans 12 amino acids. Per germline, CDR1 SGHTA and CDR2 FQGNSA. The germline V and J ends were trimmed by 4 bases and 14 bases, with 14 bases remaining between them. CDR3 in DNA: TGTGCCAGCAGCTCCCGTCAGGGTAACCTGTTTTTT. Translated: CASSSRQGNLFF.

The chain combines TRBV20-1 with TRBJ2-1, with 7 bases that match TRBD1. CDR1 is DFQATT, CDR2 SNEGSKA, per germline (reference sequence). The CDR3 runs to 15 residues. J lost 2 bases, V lost 6 bases, and 10 bases had no gene match. The CDR3 nucleotides read TGCAGTGCATTACAGGGGAATAAACCCTACAATGAGCAGTTCTTC. Translation gives CSALQGNKPYNEQFF.

This clonotype occurred a few times. The CDR3 here is CSARDRRQGALMVTEAFF. CDR3 coding DNA: TGCAGTGCTAGAGATCGCCGGCAGGGGGCGTTAATGGTTACTGAAGCTTTCTTT. This sequence joins TRBV20-1 and TRBJ1-1, with TRBD1 identical over 8 bases. CDR3 length: 18 residues. The germline CDR1 and CDR2 sequences are DFQATT and SNEGSKA (reference sequence). The V gene end was trimmed by 0 bases and the J gene end by 5 bases; junction bases not matched to a gene: 17.